This T cell receptor beta chain was captured in a study of T cells in Graves' hyperthyroidism and ophthalmopathy. Study context: At the time of initial diagnosis and before any treatment, peripheral blood was collected.

Amplification of TCR beta CDR3 regions used RNA as the template. Initially, a first-round RT-PCR of the TCR CDR3 employed the HTBI primer set. TCRdb redid the calling of the multiplex PCR reads with MiXCR, one entry per CDR3 protein. This table holds hundreds of thousands of distinct CDR3 sequences, less than 15% found once. Graves' hyperthyroidism was deemed stable given no ophthalmopathy progression within 18 months. The source of the PBMCs was over 8.5 ml of fresh peripheral blood. Trimming stripped 0 bases from V and 4 bases from J, with 16 bases between. CDR3 length: 16 amino acids. CDR1 and CDR2 from the germline V gene are LGHNA and YNFKEQ.

What was sequenced was blood. This sequence was found in a young woman with Graves' hyperthyroidism. V is TRBV4-2 and J is TRBJ2-7, with a weak D call TRBD1 (6 bases). CDR3 DNA: TGTGCCAGCAGCCAAGAAGCGAGGGGGAGTGGATACGAGCAGTACTTC. It codes for CASSQEARGSGYEQYF.